What follows are 8 T cell receptor beta chains derived from one specimen sequenced in a study of cytomegalovirus exposure and HLA in healthy donors. PCR employed 60 Vbeta and 13 Jbeta primers. Repertoires were generated with immunoSEQ multiplex PCR, while TCRdb's copy carries only in-frame clones and drops some. There are a few hundred thousand clones in the sample; under 85% occur only once, and about a tenth lies in the top ten. Sequencing was done on a sample of PBMCs. Receptor source: a woman between 45 and 65 years old in good health and CMV-seropositive.

J is TRBJ2-1 and V is TRBV29-1, with TRBD2 matching 9 bases. CDR3 length equals 14 residues. Per germline, CDR1 SQVTM and CDR2 ANQGSEA. J was trimmed by 6 bases and V by 0 bases; bases with no gene match: 3. The chain's CDR3 is CSVEDWRGGNEQFF. The CDR3 bases are TGCAGCGTTGAAGATTGGCGGGGGGGCAATGAGCAGTTCTTC.

This chain uses TRBV4-1 with TRBJ1-6, with D unclear. The V end was cut by 4 bases, the J end by 7 bases, with 5 bases between. CDR3 length equals 12 residues. Germline CDR1 reads MGHRA; CDR2 reads YSYEKL. The CDR3 DNA follows: TGCGCCAGCAGCCTTCAAAATTCACCCCTCCACTTT. It is translated as CASSLQNSPLHF.

This chain uses TRBV10-3 with TRBJ1-1; D perhaps matches TRBD1 (6 bases). The CDR3 sequence is 16 residues long. The germline V and J ends were trimmed by 3 bases and 0 bases, with 14 bases remaining between them. Germline V gives CDR1 ENHRY, CDR2 SYGVKD. The CDR3 protein is CAISDQSTGMNTEAFF. CDR3 bases: TGTGCCATCAGTGACCAATCGACAGGCATGAACACTGAAGCTTTCTTT.

The rearrangement uses TRBV15 and TRBJ1-1; the match to TRBD1 covers 8 bases. Trimming cost V 4 bases and J 1 base; bases outside gene matches: 2. The CDR3 is 14 residues long. The germline V gene encodes CDR1 LNHNV and CDR2 YYDKDF (reference sequence). CDR3 loop: CATSIDRGNTEAFF. For the CDR3, the DNA is TGTGCCACCAGCATCGACAGGGGGAACACTGAAGCTTTCTTT. Full variable domain (remainder filled in from reference TRBV15 and TRBJ1-1): DAMVIQNPRYQVTQFGKPVTLSCSQTLNHNVMYWYQQKSSQAPKLLFHYYDKDFNNEADTPDNFQSRRPNTSFCFLDIRSPGLGDTAMYLCATSIDRGNTEAFFGQGTRLTVV.

This chain uses TRBV28 with TRBJ1-4; 7 bases agree with TRBD1. The CDR3 consists of 13 residues. Germline CDR1 MDHEN, CDR2 SYDVKM. Losses at the gene ends were 10 bases for V and 5 bases for J; bases not matched to a gene: 7. The CDR3 coding sequence is TGTGCCATCCTCGACAGGGCCAATGAAAAACTGTTTTTT. This translates into CAILDRANEKLFF.

V is TRBV29-1 and J is TRBJ2-1; D might be TRBD1 (5 bases). The CDR3 has 14 residues. Germline assignment: CDR1 SQVTM and CDR2 ANQGSEA. V dropped 1 base and J dropped 3 bases, with 10 bases sitting between them. The CDR3 nucleotides read TGCAGCGTTGAAGGGGGCCGGAGCTACAATGAGCAGTTCTTC. Translated, it gives CSVEGGRSYNEQFF.

This clone was seen only once. The V and J genes are TRBV11-2 and TRBJ2-7; tentatively, D is TRBD1 (6 bases). V was clipped by 5 bases and J by 5 bases, with 22 bases between them. Germline CDR1 reads SGHAT; CDR2 reads FQNNGV. CDR3 length equals 16 residues. This CDR3 reads CASSPGHGGRDHEQYF. DNA for the CDR3: TGTGCCAGCAGCCCTGGGCATGGGGGCAGGGACCACGAGCAGTACTTC. Based on the CDR3 plus reference TRBV11-2 and TRBJ2-7, the full variable domain is EAGVAQSPRYKIIEKRQSVAFWCNPISGHATLYWYQQILGQGPKLLIQFQNNGVVDDSQLPKDRFSAERLKGVDSTLKIQPAKLEDSAVYLCASSPGHGGRDHEQYFGPGTRLTVT.

The chain links TRBV27 to TRBJ1-3; TRBD1 matches at 7 bases. The J segment lost 4 bases and the V segment lost 6 bases, leaving 6 bases of the junction unmatched. Germline loops: CDR1 MNHEY, CDR2 SMNVEV (reference sequence). This CDR3 is 14 amino acids long. CDR3 protein: CASSSDRVGNTIYF. The CDR3 nucleotides read TGTGCCAGCAGCTCCGACAGGGTAGGAAACACCATATATTTT.